Sequencing of this TCR beta chain was carried out in a study of T cell changes during pregnancy in multiple sclerosis. The CDR3 spans 12 residues. V was clipped by 10 bases and J by 4 bases, with 10 bases between them. Germline assignment: CDR1 MDHEN and CDR2 SYDVKM. Sequencing was performed with immunoSEQ multiplex PCR; in TCRdb, only in-frame clones are kept and a portion is missing. The repertoire holds about 42,000 clones, with 75% to 95% as singletons. The source material was CD4+ T cells from peripheral blood mononuclear cells, sampled after pregnancy. This chain connects TRBV28 to TRBJ2-2; no clear D gene. The TCR originated in a female donor in good health, enrolled as a control in a pregnancy study. The CDR3 nucleotides are TGTGCCACAATGACGGGCACCGGGGAGCTGTTTTTT. Translation gives CATMTGTGELFF.